The rows below give T cell receptor beta chains drawn from one sample of a study of shared clonotypes between healthy human individuals. Profiling relied on immunoSEQ multiplex PCR, and the TCRdb table lists in-frame clones only, not all of them. The profile shows roughly 220,000 clones, about 69% of them singletons. The source material was memory CD4+ T cells sorted from blood. Receptors originate from a man aged 30-40 years in good health. Both conserved end residues are part of each CDR3. Each record gives: D gene, clone size, J gene, V gene, CDR3 protein, CDR3 DNA. The D gene is left open where the match is weak. Only some rows state a clone size, as once, few, many or a class for expanded clones.

D gene: -
clone size: -
J gene: TRBJ2-1
V gene: TRBV25-1
CDR3 protein: CASSAGLRGDPTYNEQFF
CDR3 DNA: TGTGCCAGCAGTGCTGGACTGCGGGGCGACCCTACCTACAATGAGCAGTTCTTC

D gene: TRBD1
clone size: -
J gene: TRBJ2-1
V gene: TRBV7-3
CDR3 protein: CASSLTPRDREFF
CDR3 DNA: TGTGCCAGCAGCTTAACCCCCCGGGACAGGGAGTTCTTC

D gene: -
clone size: -
J gene: TRBJ2-5
V gene: TRBV2
CDR3 protein: CASGGQANQETQYF
CDR3 DNA: TGTGCCAGCGGGGGGCAGGCCAACCAAGAGACCCAGTACTTC

D gene: -
clone size: -
J gene: TRBJ2-7
V gene: TRBV28
CDR3 protein: CASSASQGGSYEQYF
CDR3 DNA: TGTGCCAGCAGTGCCTCCCAAGGCGGCTCCTACGAGCAGTACTTC

D gene: -
clone size: -
J gene: TRBJ2-3
V gene: TRBV30
CDR3 protein: CAWSVLLPRGDTQYF
CDR3 DNA: TGTGCCTGGAGCGTCTTGCTCCCCAGAGGAGATACGCAGTATTTT

D gene: -
clone size: once
J gene: TRBJ2-5
V gene: TRBV5-5
CDR3 protein: CASSFKGGRAQETQYF
CDR3 DNA: TGTGCCAGCAGCTTTAAAGGCGGCAGGGCCCAAGAGACCCAGTACTTC

D gene: -
clone size: once
J gene: TRBJ2-1
V gene: TRBV4-3
CDR3 protein: CASSQAFAGPPFDNEQFF
CDR3 DNA: TGCGCCAGCAGCCAAGCTTTTGCGGGCCCTCCGTTCGACAATGAGCAGTTCTTC

D gene: -
clone size: -
J gene: TRBJ1-2
V gene: TRBV2
CDR3 protein: CASSGQINYGYTF
CDR3 DNA: TGTGCCAGCAGTGGTCAGATCAACTATGGCTACACCTTC

D gene: -
clone size: -
J gene: TRBJ2-2
V gene: TRBV10-1
CDR3 protein: CASGSRGLRGDTGELFF
CDR3 DNA: TGCGCCAGCGGATCGAGGGGTTTAAGAGGGGACACCGGGGAGCTGTTTTTT

D gene: -
clone size: -
J gene: TRBJ2-7
V gene: TRBV5-1
CDR3 protein: CASSLGTTYEQYF
CDR3 DNA: TGCGCCAGCAGCCTCGGGACAACCTACGAGCAGTACTTC

D gene: -
clone size: -
J gene: TRBJ2-3
V gene: TRBV28
CDR3 protein: CASLSLSGTVYF
CDR3 DNA: TGTGCCAGCCTATCCCTCTCCGGGACTGTGTATTTT

D gene: -
clone size: -
J gene: TRBJ1-1
V gene: TRBV5-1
CDR3 protein: CASSLSGGLTEAFF
CDR3 DNA: TGCGCCAGCAGCTTGAGTGGGGGGCTGACTGAAGCTTTCTTT

D gene: -
clone size: -
J gene: TRBJ2-7
V gene: TRBV2
CDR3 protein: CASLEIQGSGEQYF
CDR3 DNA: TGTGCCAGTCTCGAAATCCAGGGATCTGGCGAGCAGTACTTC

D gene: -
clone size: -
J gene: TRBJ2-7
V gene: TRBV10-2
CDR3 protein: CASRQTGFTYEQYF
CDR3 DNA: TGCGCCAGCAGACAGACAGGCTTTACCTACGAGCAGTACTTC

D gene: -
clone size: few
J gene: TRBJ2-3
V gene: TRBV10-1
CDR3 protein: CASREVLGDTQYF
CDR3 DNA: TGCGCCAGCAGAGAGGTTTTGGGCGATACGCAGTATTTT

D gene: -
clone size: -
J gene: TRBJ1-1
V gene: TRBV5-1
CDR3 protein: CASSRGQPNTEAFF
CDR3 DNA: TGCGCCAGCAGCCGCGGACAGCCGAACACTGAAGCTTTCTTT

D gene: -
clone size: -
J gene: TRBJ2-1
V gene: TRBV19
CDR3 protein: CASTERTKNEQFF
CDR3 DNA: TGTGCCAGTACTGAGCGGACAAAGAATGAGCAGTTCTTC

D gene: -
clone size: -
J gene: TRBJ2-5
V gene: TRBV10-3
CDR3 protein: CAISEFRDLETQYF
CDR3 DNA: TGTGCCATCAGTGAGTTTCGGGATCTAGAGACCCAGTACTTC

D gene: TRBD1
clone size: -
J gene: TRBJ2-7
V gene: TRBV5-6
CDR3 protein: CASRGSWTGYYEQYF
CDR3 DNA: TGTGCCAGCAGAGGGAGCTGGACAGGGTACTACGAGCAGTACTTC

D gene: -
clone size: many
J gene: TRBJ1-2
V gene: TRBV14
CDR3 protein: CASSRDTTNYGYTF
CDR3 DNA: TGTGCCAGCAGCCGGGACACCACTAACTATGGCTACACCTTC

D gene: -
clone size: -
J gene: TRBJ1-5
V gene: TRBV5-5
CDR3 protein: CASSLHRTYSNQPQHF
CDR3 DNA: TGTGCCAGCAGCTTACACAGGACCTATAGCAATCAGCCCCAGCATTTT

D gene: -
clone size: -
J gene: TRBJ1-5
V gene: TRBV10-3
CDR3 protein: CAISDGVGRNQPQHF
CDR3 DNA: TGTGCCATCAGTGACGGGGTGGGGCGCAATCAGCCCCAGCATTTT

D gene: TRBD1
clone size: -
J gene: TRBJ2-2
V gene: TRBV28
CDR3 protein: CASIEGARTGELFF
CDR3 DNA: TGTGCCAGCATTGAGGGGGCGCGTACCGGGGAGCTGTTTTTT

D gene: -
clone size: -
J gene: TRBJ2-1
V gene: TRBV4-3
CDR3 protein: CASSQGPGPAGQFF
CDR3 DNA: TGCGCCAGCAGCCAAGGGCCAGGGCCGGCCGGGCAGTTCTTC

D gene: -
clone size: -
J gene: TRBJ2-1
V gene: TRBV11-2
CDR3 protein: CASSLGPGGEQFF
CDR3 DNA: TGTGCCAGCAGCTTAGGCCCGGGCGGGGAGCAGTTCTTC

D gene: TRBD1
clone size: -
J gene: TRBJ1-1
V gene: TRBV5-4
CDR3 protein: CASSPTGTVNTEAFF
CDR3 DNA: TGTGCCAGCAGCCCCACCGGGACAGTGAACACTGAAGCTTTCTTT

D gene: -
clone size: -
J gene: TRBJ1-1
V gene: TRBV29-1
CDR3 protein: CSAAAGSNTEAFF
CDR3 DNA: TGCAGCGCCGCCGCCGGATCGAACACTGAAGCTTTCTTT

D gene: -
clone size: -
J gene: TRBJ1-5
V gene: TRBV28
CDR3 protein: CASSPPRRNQPQHF
CDR3 DNA: TGTGCCAGCAGTCCCCCTCGGCGCAATCAGCCCCAGCATTTT

D gene: TRBD2
clone size: -
J gene: TRBJ2-3
V gene: TRBV9
CDR3 protein: CASSFQAGGPEDTQYF
CDR3 DNA: TGTGCCAGCAGTTTCCAAGCGGGAGGGCCTGAAGATACGCAGTATTTT

D gene: TRBD2
clone size: -
J gene: TRBJ2-1
V gene: TRBV7-3
CDR3 protein: CASSASGYNEQFF
CDR3 DNA: TGTGCCAGCAGCGCTAGCGGCTACAATGAGCAGTTCTTC

D gene: TRBD2
clone size: -
J gene: TRBJ2-1
V gene: TRBV7-2
CDR3 protein: CASSSWTSGYNEQFF
CDR3 DNA: TGTGCCAGCAGCTCCTGGACTAGCGGCTACAATGAGCAGTTCTTC

D gene: TRBD1
clone size: few
J gene: TRBJ2-7
V gene: TRBV27
CDR3 protein: CASSWEGQGRFEQYF
CDR3 DNA: TGTGCCAGCAGTTGGGAAGGACAGGGCCGGTTCGAGCAGTACTTC

D gene: -
clone size: few
J gene: TRBJ2-2
V gene: TRBV7-2
CDR3 protein: CASSFPTRGTGELFF
CDR3 DNA: TGTGCCAGCAGCTTCCCGACGAGGGGGACCGGGGAGCTGTTTTTT

D gene: TRBD1
clone size: -
J gene: TRBJ2-1
V gene: TRBV7-7
CDR3 protein: CASSRDRGNEQFF
CDR3 DNA: TGTGCCAGCAGCCGGGACAGGGGGAATGAGCAGTTCTTC

D gene: -
clone size: -
J gene: TRBJ2-1
V gene: TRBV5-1
CDR3 protein: CASSWGPYNEQFF
CDR3 DNA: TGCGCCAGCAGCTGGGGACCCTACAATGAGCAGTTCTTC

D gene: -
clone size: -
J gene: TRBJ2-1
V gene: TRBV7-2
CDR3 protein: CASSTVQGGEQFF
CDR3 DNA: TGTGCCAGCAGCACAGTGCAGGGGGGCGAGCAGTTCTTC

D gene: -
clone size: -
J gene: TRBJ2-1
V gene: TRBV2
CDR3 protein: CASSRDRQLNEQFF
CDR3 DNA: TGTGCCAGCTCCCGGGACCGCCAACTCAATGAGCAGTTCTTC

D gene: TRBD2
clone size: -
J gene: TRBJ2-7
V gene: TRBV28
CDR3 protein: CASFPGTSVYEQYF
CDR3 DNA: TGTGCCAGCTTTCCCGGGACTAGCGTATACGAGCAGTACTTC

D gene: TRBD2
clone size: -
J gene: TRBJ2-2
V gene: TRBV5-1
CDR3 protein: CASSSPRSSGRTHRGAVF
CDR3 DNA: TGCGCCAGCAGCTCCCCTAGGTCTAGCGGGAGGACGCACCGGGGAGCTGTTTTT

D gene: -
clone size: -
J gene: TRBJ1-1
V gene: TRBV5-1
CDR3 protein: CASSSGPGEITEAFF
CDR3 DNA: TGCGCCAGCAGCTCGGGACCGGGGGAGATCACTGAAGCTTTCTTT

D gene: TRBD2
clone size: -
J gene: TRBJ2-2
V gene: TRBV28
CDR3 protein: CASTPSSGGTGELFF
CDR3 DNA: TGTGCCAGCACCCCCTCGAGCGGGGGCACCGGGGAGCTGTTTTTT

D gene: -
clone size: -
J gene: TRBJ1-2
V gene: TRBV13
CDR3 protein: CASSFGVRESYTF
CDR3 DNA: TGTGCCAGCAGCTTTGGGGTCCGGGAAAGCTACACCTTC

D gene: TRBD2
clone size: few
J gene: TRBJ2-1
V gene: TRBV4-1
CDR3 protein: CASSQDWPSGSHYNEQFF
CDR3 DNA: TGCGCCAGCAGCCAAGATTGGCCTAGCGGGAGCCATTACAATGAGCAGTTCTTC